This TCR beta chain was observed in a study of esophageal squamous cell carcinoma under preoperative chemotherapy. MiXCR was run by TCRdb on the PCR reads, yielding one entry per CDR3 protein. The sample includes about 30,000 distinct CDR3 sequences, less than 55% seen only once; the top ten take approximately 12%. As concerns this clonotype: Its antigen is undetermined.

This CDR3 spans 18 amino acids. Germline V gene lookup returns CDR1 SGHTA and CDR2 FQGNSA. Described time point: before preoperative PTX-NDP chemotherapy. Study findings and constraints: Post-treatment tumor-infiltrating lymphocytes appeared partly derived from peripheral T cells migrating into the tumor. Chemotherapy was followed by significantly higher TCR diversity in peripheral T cells only, not tumor-infiltrating lymphocytes. Abundant clones tended to shrink rather than expand after paclitaxel-nedaplatin.

The clonotype originates from a human donor with esophageal squamous cell carcinoma. The donor label of this sample is uncertain. This rearrangement joins TRBV7-2 to TRBJ2-3; either TRBD1 or TRBD2 may supply D (6 bases each). The tail of the sequence fits TRBJ2-7 better, so the J call may be wrong. The specimen was collected from a patient given preoperative chemotherapy. CDR3 sequence: CASSLARGSGRKLDTQYF. CDR3 DNA sequence: TGTGCCAGCAGCTTAGCCAGGGGAAGCGGGCGTAAGCTGGATACGCAGTACTTC.